This paragraph reports one T cell receptor (beta chain). As yet, its antigen is unknown. Sequencing used immunoSEQ multiplex PCR; TCRdb keeps in-frame clones, though not all of them. This table has some 260,000 clones, 90% appearing once. The sample is drawn from a study of cytomegalovirus exposure and HLA in healthy donors. Whole-study context: Later analysis reported that the 120 or so validation repertoires shared the platform of the roughly 710 first-cohort repertoires. Notes on the study in general: High sensitivity and specificity were reportedly achieved when the classifier diagnosed cytomegalovirus status. Most TCR sequences were seen very rarely across donors, but some public TCRs occurred in many.

Germline CDR1 and CDR2: SGHNT and YENEEA. J lost 2 bases, V lost 0 bases, and 3 bases had no gene match. The CDR3 length is 15 residues. The donors were members of the validation cohort, which comprised more than 90 subjects and was separate from the first cohort of more than 500 subjects. The sequencing sample was made of PBMCs. The receptor was isolated from a woman aged 25 to 39 in good health and CMV-seronegative. This chain uses TRBV11-3 with TRBJ2-7; 8 bases match TRBD1. CDR3: CASSLDTGGAYEQYF. CDR3 DNA: TGTGCCAGCAGCTTAGATACAGGGGGTGCCTACGAGCAGTACTTC.